The table lists the clone carrying this T cell receptor beta chain with a count of one. This entry is derived from a study of CD8 T cells in Susac syndrome. A quantity of about 0.5 to 1 ug RNA underwent reverse transcription using random hexamers. One entry per CDR3 protein results from TCRdb running MiXCR on the immunoSEQ multiplex PCR reads. The sample has some 250,000 distinct CDR3 sequences, roughly 95% seen once; the top ten hold 0.095% to 0.12%. TEMRA cells were enriched by FACS, and CD4+ and CD8+ T cells were negatively isolated. This CDR3 has 14 amino acids. Germline V CDR1 and CDR2: MDHEN, SYDVKM. V shed 4 bases, J shed 4 bases, and the junction held 4 bases outside the gene matches.

The receptor's source is a human donor with Susac syndrome. The source material was CD4+ T cells from PBMCs. The chain couples TRBV28 to TRBJ2-3, with 8 bases identical to TRBD2. The CDR3 spells CASSSPGGPDTQYF. CDR3 nucleotide sequence: TGTGCCAGCAGTTCGCCGGGAGGGCCAGATACGCAGTATTTT. Filled out from reference TRBV28 and TRBJ2-3, the complete variable domain reads DVKVTQSSRYLVKRTGEKVFLECVQDMDHENMFWYRQDPGLGLRLIYFSYDVKMKEKGDIPEGYSVSREKKERFSLILESASTNQTSMYLCASSSPGGPDTQYFGPGTRLTVL.